The present entry profiles one T cell receptor (beta chain) with its context. The data stem from a study of blood T cells in healthy people across ages. Primers used in a second PCR of about 6 to 11 cycles were a sample-barcoded 5' primer and a J-beta primer mix. TCRdb analysed the 5' RACE reads with MiXCR anew, one entry per CDR3 protein. The sample consists of about 830,000 distinct CDR3 sequences, roughly 60% of them appearing once. This CDR3 has 15 residues. The clonotype comes from a man aged 25 to 45 in good health. Sequencing was carried out using blood. The chain uses TRBV12-3 or TRBV12-4 and TRBJ2-7; D perhaps matches TRBD1 (5 bases). The better agreement between TRBJ2-5 and the DNA end casts doubt on the J call. The CDR3 loop is CASSLVQGVRETQYF. CDR3 nucleotides: TGTGCCAGCAGTTTAGTTCAAGGGGTTCGGGAGACCCAGTACTTC.